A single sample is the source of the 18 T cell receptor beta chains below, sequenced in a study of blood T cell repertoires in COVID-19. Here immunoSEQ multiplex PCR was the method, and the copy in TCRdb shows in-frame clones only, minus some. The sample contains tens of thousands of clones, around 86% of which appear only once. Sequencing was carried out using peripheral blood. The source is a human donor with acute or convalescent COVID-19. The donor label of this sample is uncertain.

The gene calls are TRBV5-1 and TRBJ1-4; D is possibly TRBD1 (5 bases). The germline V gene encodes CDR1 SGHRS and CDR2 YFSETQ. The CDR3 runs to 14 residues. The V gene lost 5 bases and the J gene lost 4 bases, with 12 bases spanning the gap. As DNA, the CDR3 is TGCGCCAGCAGTTCCCAGGGATATAATGAAAAACTGTTTTTT. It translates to CASSSQGYNEKLFF.

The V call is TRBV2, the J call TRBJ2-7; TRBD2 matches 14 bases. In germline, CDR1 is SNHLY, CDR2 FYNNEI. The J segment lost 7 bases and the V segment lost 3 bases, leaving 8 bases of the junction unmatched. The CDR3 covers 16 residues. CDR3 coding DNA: TGTGCCAGCAGTGAGGAGACTAGCGGGAGGGCCGGGGAGCAGTACTTC. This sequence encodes CASSEETSGRAGEQYF.

The CDR3 loop is CAWGIGGGHSPLHF. The CDR3 region has the DNA TGTGCCTGGGGGATCGGGGGGGGGCATTCACCCCTCCACTTT. V usage is TRBV30 and J usage is TRBJ1-6, with a possible D match to TRBD1 (6 bases). The CDR3 contains 14 residues. CDR1 and CDR2 from the germline V gene are GTSNPN and SVGIG (reference sequence). V gave up 5 bases and J gave up 8 bases, with 16 bases separating them.

CDR3 sequence reads: CASRDPGFYGYTF. The DNA for the CDR3 is TGTGCCAGCAGGGACCCGGGGTTCTATGGCTACACCTTC. This chain links TRBV27 with TRBJ1-2; D remains ambiguous. CDR1 and CDR2 from the germline V gene are MNHEY and SMNVEV (reference sequence). The length of the CDR3 is 13 residues. V dropped 6 bases and J dropped 4 bases, with 12 bases sitting between them.

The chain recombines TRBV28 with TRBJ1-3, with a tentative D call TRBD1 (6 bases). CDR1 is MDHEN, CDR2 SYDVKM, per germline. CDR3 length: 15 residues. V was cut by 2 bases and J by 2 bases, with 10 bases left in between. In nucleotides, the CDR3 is TGTGCCAGCAGTTTAGGTTCAGGGGCTGGAAACACCATATATTTT. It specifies CASSLGSGAGNTIYF.

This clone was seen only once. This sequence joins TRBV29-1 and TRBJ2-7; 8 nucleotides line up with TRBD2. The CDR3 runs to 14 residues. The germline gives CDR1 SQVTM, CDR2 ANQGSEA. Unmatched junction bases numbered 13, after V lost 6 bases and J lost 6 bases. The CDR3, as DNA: TGCAGCGTCGGGGGGGGGCTCGGAACATCCGAGCAGTACTTC. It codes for CSVGGGLGTSEQYF.

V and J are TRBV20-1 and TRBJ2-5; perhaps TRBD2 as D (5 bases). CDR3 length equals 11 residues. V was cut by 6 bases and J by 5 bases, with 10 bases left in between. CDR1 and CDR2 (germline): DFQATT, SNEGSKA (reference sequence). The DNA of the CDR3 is TGCAGTGCGCCCCCGGGGGAGACCCAGTACTTC. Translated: CSAPPGETQYF.

CDR3: CASSSRDRDVNIQYF. Here the CDR3 DNA reads TGTGCCAGCAGCTCCCGGGACAGGGATGTGAACATTCAGTACTTC. The chain combines TRBV5-6 with TRBJ2-4, with 9 bases matching TRBD1. The CDR3 is made up of 15 amino acids. With V trimmed by 3 bases and J by 7 bases, 8 bases remained unmatched. From germline, CDR1 is SGHDT and CDR2 YYEEEE.

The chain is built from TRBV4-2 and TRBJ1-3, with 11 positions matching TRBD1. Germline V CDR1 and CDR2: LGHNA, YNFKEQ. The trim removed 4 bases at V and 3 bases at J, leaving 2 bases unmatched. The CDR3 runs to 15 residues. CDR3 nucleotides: TGTGCCAGCAGCCCGGGACAGGGGGTTGGAAACACCATATATTTT. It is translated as CASSPGQGVGNTIYF.

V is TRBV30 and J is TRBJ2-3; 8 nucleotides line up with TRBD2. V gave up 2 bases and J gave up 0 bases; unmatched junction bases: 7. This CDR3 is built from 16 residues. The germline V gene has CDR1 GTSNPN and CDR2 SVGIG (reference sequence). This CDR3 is CAWSRIAGSSTDTQYF. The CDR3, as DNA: TGTGCCTGGAGTAGAATAGCGGGATCTAGCACAGATACGCAGTATTTT.

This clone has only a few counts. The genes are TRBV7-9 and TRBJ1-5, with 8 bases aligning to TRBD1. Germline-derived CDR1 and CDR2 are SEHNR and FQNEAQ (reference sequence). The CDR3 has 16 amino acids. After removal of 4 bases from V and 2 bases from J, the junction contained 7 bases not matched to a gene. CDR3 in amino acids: CASSSLTGEGNQPQHF. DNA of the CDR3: TGTGCCAGCAGCTCATTGACAGGGGAAGGCAATCAGCCCCAGCATTTT.

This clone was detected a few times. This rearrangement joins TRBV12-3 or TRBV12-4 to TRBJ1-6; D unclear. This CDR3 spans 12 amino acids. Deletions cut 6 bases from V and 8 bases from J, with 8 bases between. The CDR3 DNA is TGTGCCAGCAGCCAACAAGATTCACCCCTCCACTTT. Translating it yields CASSQQDSPLHF.

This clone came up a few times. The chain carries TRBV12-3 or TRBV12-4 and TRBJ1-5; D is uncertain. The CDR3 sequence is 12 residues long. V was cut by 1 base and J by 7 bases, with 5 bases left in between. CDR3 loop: CASSLGEQPQHF. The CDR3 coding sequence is TGTGCCAGCAGTTTAGGCGAACAGCCCCAGCATTTT.

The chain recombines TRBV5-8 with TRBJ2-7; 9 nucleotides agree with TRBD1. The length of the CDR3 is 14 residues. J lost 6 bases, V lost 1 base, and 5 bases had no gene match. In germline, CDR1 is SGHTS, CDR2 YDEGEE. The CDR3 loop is CASSLIGTGTEQYF. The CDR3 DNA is TGTGCCAGCAGCTTGATTGGGACAGGGACCGAGCAGTACTTC.

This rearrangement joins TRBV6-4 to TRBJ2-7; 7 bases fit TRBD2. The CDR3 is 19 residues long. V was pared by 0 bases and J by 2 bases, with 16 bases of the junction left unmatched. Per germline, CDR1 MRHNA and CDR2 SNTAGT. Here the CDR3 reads CASSDSRFAAGSQTYEQYF. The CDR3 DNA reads TGTGCCAGCAGTGACTCCCGTTTCGCAGCGGGGAGCCAGACCTACGAGCAGTACTTC.

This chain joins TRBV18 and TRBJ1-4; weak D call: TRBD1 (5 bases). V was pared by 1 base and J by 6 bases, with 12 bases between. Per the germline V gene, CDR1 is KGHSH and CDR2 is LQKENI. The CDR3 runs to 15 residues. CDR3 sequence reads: CASSPRTGRDEKLFF. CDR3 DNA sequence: TGTGCCAGCTCACCACGTACAGGACGGGATGAAAAACTGTTTTTT.

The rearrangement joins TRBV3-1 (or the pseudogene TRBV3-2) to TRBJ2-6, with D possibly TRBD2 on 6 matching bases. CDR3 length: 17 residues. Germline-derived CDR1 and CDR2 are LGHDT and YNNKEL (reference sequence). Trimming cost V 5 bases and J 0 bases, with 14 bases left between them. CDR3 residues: CASSGGSLVSGANVLTF. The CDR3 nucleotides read TGTGCCAGCAGCGGGGGGAGCCTCGTCTCTGGGGCCAACGTCCTGACTTTC.

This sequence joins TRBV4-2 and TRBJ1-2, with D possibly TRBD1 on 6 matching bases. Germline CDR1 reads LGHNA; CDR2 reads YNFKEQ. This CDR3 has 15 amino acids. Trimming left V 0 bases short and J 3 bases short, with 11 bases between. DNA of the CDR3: TGTGCCAGCAGCCAAGATGCCAGGGGTGACTATGGCTACACCTTC. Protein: CASSQDARGDYGYTF.